A selection of T cell receptor beta chains follows, all from one sample in a study of CD8+ T cells in alopecia areata. Profiled with immunoSEQ multiplex PCR; TCRdb holds only in-frame clones, not every one. The sample gives over 95,000 clones, under 70% of which show up once; 15% to 19% is in the top ten. The source was CD8+ T cells sorted from blood, collected at week 4, from a patient treated with tofacitinib. The receptor set was obtained from a human donor with alopecia areata. Both conserved end residues are part of each CDR3. D genes are given only for firm matches. Size tells how often a clone was seen (once, few, many) or the class of an expanded clone, and some rows leave it out.

clone_size,j_call,d_call,v_call,cdr3_aa,cdr3_nt
.,TRBJ1-2,.,TRBV25-1,CASSEQINYGYTF,TGTGCCAGCAGTGAACAGATTAACTATGGCTACACCTTC
few,TRBJ2-7,TRBD1,TRBV5-1,CASSLAMGQEHYEQYF,TGCGCCAGCAGCTTGGCAATGGGACAGGAGCACTACGAGCAGTACTTC
few,TRBJ1-1,.,TRBV29-1,CSVVLGVMNTEAFF,TGCAGCGTTGTTTTGGGGGTGATGAACACTGAAGCTTTCTTT
.,TRBJ1-1,.,TRBV29-1,CSVDFAAAYTEAFF,TGCAGCGTTGACTTCGCGGCTGCGTACACTGAAGCTTTCTTT
.,TRBJ2-7,TRBD1,TRBV27,CASSGQGPLEQYF,TGTGCCAGCAGCGGACAGGGACCCCTCGAGCAGTACTTC
.,TRBJ2-7,.,TRBV29-1,CSVIQGTQAFYEQYF,TGCAGCGTGATACAGGGCACTCAGGCGTTCTACGAGCAGTACTTC
.,TRBJ2-1,TRBD2,TRBV7-9,CASSRSDSGMSSYNEQFF,TGTGCCAGCAGCCGTTCAGATAGCGGGATGAGCTCCTACAATGAGCAGTTCTTC
.,TRBJ1-1,.,TRBV11-2,CASSSRGSEAFF,TGTGCCAGCAGCTCGAGGGGTTCGGAAGCTTTCTTT
few,TRBJ2-1,TRBD2,TRBV29-1,CSVPQRGGVYEQFF,TGCAGCGTACCGCAGCGGGGGGGGGTTTATGAGCAGTTCTTC
.,TRBJ2-7,TRBD2,TRBV30,CAWRGWEGTYEQYF,TGTGCCTGGAGGGGATGGGAGGGGACCTACGAGCAGTACTTC
.,TRBJ2-3,TRBD2,TRBV27,CASSPGTSGFRSTDTQYF,TGTGCCAGCAGTCCCGGGACTAGCGGGTTCCGTAGCACAGATACGCAGTATTTT
.,TRBJ2-7,.,TRBV10-3,CAMGTDSYEQYF,TGTGCCATGGGAACTGATTCCTACGAGCAGTACTTC
.,TRBJ2-7,TRBD2,TRBV5-6,CASTAQGFRERESYEQYF,TGTGCCAGCACCGCGCAGGGCTTCCGCGAGCGGGAGTCCTACGAGCAGTACTTC
few,TRBJ1-5,.,TRBV5-6,CASSSSSNQPQHF,TGTGCCAGCAGCTCCAGTAGCAATCAGCCCCAGCATTTT
few,TRBJ1-1,TRBD1,TRBV4-3,CASSLRGTEAFF,TGCGCCAGCAGCCTCAGGGGGACTGAAGCTTTCTTT
.,TRBJ1-2,TRBD1,TRBV6-5,CASRRQGLVGYTF,TGTGCCAGCAGGCGACAGGGCCTTGTTGGCTACACCTTC
once,TRBJ2-2,.,TRBV7-6,CASSLAQLDTGELFF,TGTGCCAGCAGCTTAGCCCAGCTAGACACCGGGGAGCTGTTTTTT
once,TRBJ2-7,.,TRBV29-1,CSVEDEGTYEQYF,TGCAGCGTTGAAGATGAGGGCACCTACGAGCAGTACTTC
.,TRBJ1-4,TRBD1,TRBV15,CATSSGGTGGEKLFF,TGTGCCACCAGCAGTGGCGGGACAGGGGGTGAAAAACTGTTTTTT
once,TRBJ2-3,TRBD2,TRBV27,CASSTAPRGDDTQYF,TGTGCCAGCAGTACCGCACCCCGGGGGGACGATACGCAGTATTTT
.,TRBJ2-5,.,TRBV15,CATSRPGETQYF,TGTGCCACCAGCAGGCCCGGAGAGACCCAGTACTTC
.,TRBJ1-1,TRBD1,TRBV7-2,CASSPQRWGQGNTEAFF,TGTGCCAGCAGCCCGCAAAGGTGGGGACAGGGAAACACTGAAGCTTTCTTT
few,TRBJ1-1,.,TRBV20-1,CSATGGEAFF,TGCAGTGCCACTGGGGGTGAAGCTTTCTTT
.,TRBJ2-5,.,TRBV7-9,CASSLGAVKRETQYF,TGTGCCAGCAGCTTAGGAGCCGTGAAAAGAGAGACCCAGTACTTC
.,TRBJ2-2,TRBD2,TRBV5-4,CASSGGLAGEDTGELFF,TGTGCCAGCAGCGGGGGACTAGCGGGAGAGGACACCGGGGAGCTGTTTTTT
.,TRBJ2-1,.,TRBV29-1,CSPLGGSSYNEQFF,TGCAGCCCCCTTGGGGGGAGCTCCTACAATGAGCAGTTCTTC
.,TRBJ1-4,.,TRBV27,CASSFSRRGEKLFF,TGTGCCAGCAGTTTCTCCCGACGGGGTGAAAAACTGTTTTTT
.,TRBJ2-7,.,TRBV29-1,CSVGTGEDYEQYF,TGCAGCGTCGGGACGGGGGAGGATTACGAGCAGTACTTC
once,TRBJ1-4,.,TRBV27,CASSHRTPMTNEKLFF,TGTGCCAGCAGTCACAGGACTCCCATGACTAATGAAAAACTGTTTTTT
.,TRBJ2-5,TRBD2,TRBV5-1,CASSPRTSGSFVETQYF,TGCGCCAGCAGCCCCCGGACTAGCGGGAGTTTCGTAGAGACCCAGTACTTC
.,TRBJ2-1,.,TRBV19,CASSMGSVAYNEQFF,TGTGCCAGTAGTATGGGTAGCGTCGCCTACAATGAGCAGTTCTTC
.,TRBJ2-2,.,TRBV2,CASRSEATGELFF,TGTGCCAGCAGGAGCGAGGCCACCGGGGAGCTGTTTTTT
medium-sized,TRBJ1-1,.,TRBV19,CASSTQAEAFF,TGTGCCAGTAGTACTCAAGCTGAAGCTTTCTTT
.,TRBJ2-1,.,TRBV7-2,CASSLSWLGNEQFF,TGTGCCAGCAGCTTAAGTTGGTTGGGCAATGAGCAGTTCTTC
.,TRBJ2-7,.,TRBV5-1,CASSLTWDRGLEQYF,TGCGCCAGCAGCTTGACCTGGGACCGGGGATTAGAGCAGTACTTC
once,TRBJ2-7,TRBD1,TRBV7-6,CASSSSGTGGIYEQYF,TGTGCCAGCAGCTCCTCGGGGACAGGGGGGATATACGAGCAGTACTTC
.,TRBJ2-7,TRBD1,TRBV4-3,CASSQFRGYEQYF,TGCGCCAGCAGCCAATTCAGGGGGTACGAGCAGTACTTC